The 32 T cell receptor beta chains listed next were all sequenced from one sample in a study of T cells in Graves' hyperthyroidism and ophthalmopathy. Amplification yielded TCR beta CDR3 regions, with RNA transcripts as the source. Carried out on the TCR CDR3, a first-round RT-PCR used the HTBI primer set. From the multiplex PCR reads, TCRdb called clonotypes with MiXCR, one entry per CDR3 protein. The sample lists hundreds of thousands of distinct CDR3 sequences; around 15% were seen once. Sequencing used blood. These receptors all stem from a woman in her twenties or thirties with Graves' hyperthyroidism.

This chain links TRBV7-3 with TRBJ2-7; D possibly uses TRBD1 or TRBD2 (5 bases each). Germline CDR1 and CDR2: SGHTA and FQGTGA. This CDR3 is built from 14 residues. V was pared by 1 base and J by 6 bases, with 13 bases between. CDR3 protein: CASSLMGRDGEQYF. In DNA form, the CDR3 reads TGTGCCAGCAGCTTAATGGGCAGGGACGGCGAGCAGTACTTC.

The chain couples TRBV7-2 to TRBJ1-1; D perhaps matches TRBD1 (5 bases). Trimming pared 6 bases from V and 5 bases from J, leaving 16 bases between. The germline V gene has CDR1 SGHTA and CDR2 FQGNSA. This CDR3 region has 14 residues. The CDR3 DNA follows: TGTGCCAGCAGTCGAGGGGCCAGGGTTACTGAAGCTTTCTTT. It codes for CASSRGARVTEAFF.

This clonotype was observed at least ten times. The CDR3 DNA is TGTGCCAGCAGCTTACTTGTCCCCTACAATGAGCAGTTCTTC. The encoded protein is CASSLLVPYNEQFF. V usage is TRBV7-2 and J usage is TRBJ2-1, with D unresolved. The V and J ends lost 2 bases and 2 bases respectively, with 7 bases between them. Germline V gene data show CDR1 as SGHTA and CDR2 as FQGNSA. The CDR3 has 14 amino acids.

This clonotype has at least ten counts. The V gene is TRBV12-3 or TRBV12-4, the J gene TRBJ2-5; perhaps D is TRBD1 or TRBD2 (5 bases each). The CDR3 has 14 amino acids. V was trimmed by 5 bases and J by 5 bases, leaving 15 bases between them. CDR3 residues: CASSPLRGTETQYF. CDR3 coding DNA: TGTGCCAGCAGTCCCCTCCGGGGCACGGAGACCCAGTACTTC.

This clonotype was counted many times. The rearrangement joins TRBV9 to TRBJ2-2; 14 bases agree with TRBD2. The CDR3 runs 17 residues. Germline trimming cut 6 bases from V and 6 bases from J; bases unmatched to any gene: 10. The germline CDR1 and CDR2 sequences are SGDLS and YYNGEE. In DNA form, the CDR3 reads TGTGCCAGCACACGGGGACTAGCGGGAGTGGGAGCCGGGGAGCTGTTTTTT. Translation gives CASTRGLAGVGAGELFF.

This clonotype has ten or more counts. The rearrangement uses TRBV6-2 or TRBV6-3 and TRBJ2-7, with 7 bases that match TRBD2. V shed 5 bases, J shed 2 bases, and the junction held 6 bases outside the gene matches. There are 14 residues in the CDR3. Germline V lookup: CDR1 MNHEY, CDR2 SVGEGT. The CDR3 DNA sequence: TGTGCCAGCAGTCGGGGGAGGGCCGCCTACGAGCAGTACTTC. Translated: CASSRGRAAYEQYF.

This clonotype was detected many times. This chain links TRBV12-3 or TRBV12-4 with TRBJ2-1; TRBD1 might be the D (6 bases). The CDR3 sequence is 15 residues long. The ends were cut back, 6 bases at V and 6 bases at J, with 18 bases in the middle. The CDR3 protein is CASRETGLPSNEQFF. The CDR3 region has the DNA TGTGCCAGCAGAGAAACAGGGTTACCCTCCAATGAGCAGTTCTTC.

The sample holds a few counts of this clonotype. The chain carries TRBV7-9 and TRBJ1-5; no definite D call. The V and J ends lost 6 bases and 0 bases respectively, with 15 bases between them. The CDR3 spans 16 residues. Germline CDR1 SEHNR, CDR2 FQNEAQ (reference sequence). The DNA for the CDR3 is TGTGCCAGCAGTATGACCCCCGTAAATAGCAATCAGCCCCAGCATTTT. It yields the protein CASSMTPVNSNQPQHF. Drawing the rest from reference TRBV7-9 and TRBJ1-5, the complete variable domain is DTGVSQNPRHKITKRGQNVTFRCDPISEHNRLYWYRQTLGQGPEFLTYFQNEAQLEKSRLLSDRFSAERPKGSFSTLEIQRTEQGDSAMYLCASSMTPVNSNQPQHFGDGTRLSIL.

This clonotype was counted between two and nine times. The V gene is TRBV19, the J gene TRBJ1-5; weak D call: TRBD1 (6 bases). CDR3 length equals 14 residues. Trimming pared 8 bases from V and 0 bases from J, leaving 11 bases between. Germline V gene data show CDR1 as LNHDA and CDR2 as SQIVND (reference sequence). In DNA, the CDR3 is TGTGCCAGTCGCAGGGGTTATAGCAATCAGCCCCAGCATTTT. This encodes CASRRGYSNQPQHF. The whole variable domain, remainder taken from reference TRBV19 and TRBJ1-5, is DGGITQSPKYLFRKEGQNVTLSCEQNLNHDAMYWYRQDPGQGLRLIYYSQIVNDFQKGDIAEGYSVSREKKESFPLTVTSAQKNPTAFYLCASRRGYSNQPQHFGDGTRLSIL.

V usage is TRBV4-3 and J usage is TRBJ1-3; D is uncertain. The CDR3 sequence is 15 residues long. Trimming took off 0 bases at V and 0 bases at J, with 6 bases between the two ends. Germline V gene lookup returns CDR1 LGHNA and CDR2 YSLEER. CDR3 sequence: CASSQEPVSGNTIYF. The CDR3 nucleotides are TGCGCCAGCAGCCAAGAACCAGTCTCTGGAAACACCATATATTTT.

This rearrangement joins TRBV3-1 to TRBJ2-7; 7 bases match TRBD2. The CDR3 totals 15 residues. V shed 4 bases and J 2 bases; nucleotides not matched to a gene: 8. Germline loops: CDR1 LGHDT, CDR2 YNNKEL (reference sequence). CDR3 protein: CASSRGGDPAYEQYF. DNA for the CDR3: TGTGCCAGCAGCCGGGGGGGGGATCCAGCCTACGAGCAGTACTTC.

V usage is TRBV5-6 and J usage is TRBJ2-3; 13 bases line up with TRBD2. CDR3 length: 18 residues. The V segment lost 4 bases and the J segment 3 bases; nucleotides outside the gene matches: 11. In germline, CDR1 is SGHDT, CDR2 YYEEEE. CDR3 nucleotides: TGTGCCAGCAGCAGACTAGCGGGAGGCCCCAGGGCAACAGATACGCAGTATTTT. Protein sequence: CASSRLAGGPRATDTQYF.

CDR3 region: CASGLGSYREGYTF. The CDR3 bases are TGTGCTAGTGGTTTGGGCTCGTACAGGGAAGGCTACACCTTC. The chain combines TRBV12-5 with TRBJ1-2; possibly TRBD1 for D (6 bases). This CDR3 has 14 amino acids. The ends were cut back, 1 base at V and 8 bases at J, with 14 bases in the middle. Germline assignment: CDR1 LGHNT and CDR2 FRNRAP.

This clonotype appeared many times. This sequence joins TRBV12-3 or TRBV12-4 and TRBJ2-7; D might be TRBD1 (6 bases). The CDR3 covers 14 residues. V was trimmed by 5 bases and J by 0 bases, leaving 11 bases between them. The chain's CDR3 is CASSPLGGSYEQYF. As DNA, the CDR3 is TGTGCCAGCAGTCCCCTAGGGGGCTCCTACGAGCAGTACTTC.

This clonotype was detected many times. The V and J genes are TRBV6-5 and TRBJ2-1, with D unclear. Germline V gene sequence: CDR1 MNHEY, CDR2 SVGAGI. The length of the CDR3 is 12 residues. Trimming stripped 1 base from V and 7 bases from J, with 5 bases between. This chain's CDR3 is CASSYFKNEQFF. CDR3 DNA sequence: TGTGCCAGCAGTTACTTCAAGAATGAGCAGTTCTTC.

This clonotype was counted many times. V gene TRBV28 combines with J gene TRBJ2-3, with 7 bases fitting TRBD2. This CDR3 region has 17 residues. V shed 6 bases and J 0 bases; nucleotides not matched to a gene: 12. CDR1 and CDR2 (germline): MDHEN, SYDVKM. This CDR3 is CASRRRGLAVSTDTQYF. In nucleotides, the CDR3 is TGTGCCAGCAGGCGAAGGGGTCTAGCGGTTAGCACAGATACGCAGTATTTT.

This clonotype has ten or more counts. The CDR3 region has the DNA TGTGCCAGCAGCCAACAGAGTAAAGAGACCCAGTACTTC. Protein sequence: CASSQQSKETQYF. This chain uses TRBV7-2 with TRBJ2-5; D gene unclear. The germline V gene has CDR1 SGHTA and CDR2 FQGNSA. With 5 bases removed from V and 3 bases from J, the gap between germline ends came to 10 bases. The CDR3 spans 13 residues. The full variable domain, with the rest looked up from reference TRBV7-2 and TRBJ2-5, is GAGVSQSPSNKVTEKGKDVELRCDPISGHTALYWYRQSLGQGLEFLIYFQGNSAPDKSGLPSDRFSAERTGGSVSTLTIQRTQQEDSAVYLCASSQQSKETQYFGPGTRLLVL.

V gene TRBV4-1 combines with J gene TRBJ2-1; TRBD2 matches 7 bases. The CDR3 sequence is 17 residues long. With 1 base clipped from V and 0 bases from J, the junction kept 6 bases outside the gene matches. Germline V gene sequence: CDR1 MGHRA, CDR2 YSYEKL. The CDR3 DNA is TGCGCCAGCAGCCAAGTTACTGGCGGGAGCTCCTACAATGAGCAGTTCTTC. Its protein product is CASSQVTGGSSYNEQFF.

This clonotype showed up many times. The V call is TRBV29-1, the J call TRBJ2-3; D not certain. The CDR3 runs to 11 residues. Germline V gene sequence: CDR1 SQVTM, CDR2 ANQGSEA. V was clipped by 7 bases and J by 0 bases, with 5 bases between them. CDR3: CSGVSTDTQYF. The DNA of the CDR3 is TGCAGCGGGGTTAGCACAGATACGCAGTATTTT.

This clonotype was recorded a few times. The gene calls are TRBV28 and TRBJ2-3; 10 nucleotides line up with TRBD2. This CDR3 region has 17 residues. Per the germline V gene, CDR1 is MDHEN and CDR2 is SYDVKM. J lost 5 bases, V lost 5 bases, and 13 bases had no gene match. As DNA, the CDR3 is TGTGCCAGCAGTACGACGGGGCTAGCGGGAGAGGAAGATACGCAGTATTTT. Translated: CASSTTGLAGEEDTQYF.

The sample holds many counts of this clonotype. This chain joins TRBV6-2 or TRBV6-3 and TRBJ2-1; 10 bases map to TRBD2. The germline V gene has CDR1 MNHEY and CDR2 SVGEGT. The CDR3 is made up of 16 amino acids. V lost 2 bases to trimming and J lost 4 bases; unmatched junction nucleotides: 5. CDR3 region: CASSYTETSGYNEQFF. The CDR3 nucleotides are TGTGCCAGCAGTTACACCGAGACTAGCGGGTACAATGAGCAGTTCTTC.

This clonotype was recorded many times. The genes are TRBV28 and TRBJ1-1; D might be TRBD1 (6 bases). Germline V gives CDR1 MDHEN, CDR2 SYDVKM. CDR3 length: 15 residues. Trimming cost V 6 bases and J 0 bases, with 14 bases left between them. CDR3 in DNA: TGTGCCAGCAGCCCCGGGACATTATTGAACACTGAAGCTTTCTTT. This translates into CASSPGTLLNTEAFF.

This clonotype was counted a few times. This chain uses TRBV6-1 with TRBJ1-3; a possible D gene is TRBD1 (6 bases). With 5 bases removed from V and 0 bases from J, the gap between germline ends came to 17 bases. Germline loops: CDR1 MNHNS, CDR2 SASEGT. The CDR3 has 17 residues. The CDR3 here is CASSSSGEPYSGNTIYF. The CDR3 region has the DNA TGTGCCAGCAGTTCCTCAGGGGAGCCTTACTCTGGAAACACCATATATTTT.

In its sample, this clonotype was seen many times. CDR3 loop: CASSLAGYEAFF. In DNA form, the CDR3 reads TGTGCCAGCAGTTTGGCAGGGTATGAAGCTTTCTTT. V is TRBV28 and J is TRBJ1-1, with D perhaps matching TRBD1 (5 bases). Germline V gives CDR1 MDHEN, CDR2 SYDVKM. The CDR3 covers 12 residues. V lost 3 bases and J lost 7, with 9 bases in between.

This clonotype showed up many times. This chain links TRBV11-2 with TRBJ2-3; possibly TRBD2 for D (5 bases). The V gene lost 1 base and the J gene lost 0 bases, with 11 bases spanning the gap. From germline, CDR1 is SGHAT and CDR2 FQNNGV. CDR3 length: 16 residues. CDR3 sequence reads: CASSLVRPGSTDTQYF. The CDR3, as DNA: TGTGCCAGCAGCTTAGTCAGGCCGGGGAGCACAGATACGCAGTATTTT.

This clonotype was counted between two and nine times. This chain links TRBV7-8 with TRBJ2-1; D perhaps matches TRBD1 (6 bases). Trimming cost V 5 bases and J 2 bases, with 13 bases left between them. This CDR3 has 15 residues. CDR1 and CDR2 (germline): SGHVS, FQNEAQ. The CDR3 reads CASSANRVPYNEQFF. The CDR3 DNA follows: TGTGCCAGCAGCGCCAACAGGGTCCCCTACAATGAGCAGTTCTTC.

The table lists this clonotype with a few counts. V usage is TRBV5-1 and J usage is TRBJ1-5; D might be TRBD1 (5 bases). V was pared by 4 bases and J by 2 bases, with 13 bases between. CDR3 size: 15 residues. CDR1 SGHRS and CDR2 YFSETQ come from the germline V gene. CDR3 bases: TGCGCCAGCAGCCCCCTGGGCAGGGGCAATCAGCCCCAGCATTTT. Residues: CASSPLGRGNQPQHF.

The chain carries TRBV5-1 and TRBJ2-1; the match to TRBD1 covers 8 bases. Germline CDR1 and CDR2: SGHRS and YFSETQ. V dropped 7 bases and J dropped 7; count of bases not matched to a gene: 7. The CDR3 has 13 residues. The CDR3 loop reads CASGPDRVNEQFF. As DNA, the CDR3 is TGCGCCAGCGGACCGGACAGGGTTAATGAGCAGTTCTTC. The entire variable domain, with the rest obtained from reference TRBV5-1 and TRBJ2-1, is as follows: KAGVTQTPRYLIKTRGQQVTLSCSPISGHRSVSWYQQTPGQGLQFLFEYFSETQRNKGNFPGRFSGRQFSNSRSEMNVSTLELGDSALYLCASGPDRVNEQFFGPGTRLTVL.

Only one count was recorded for this clonotype. V and J are TRBV7-4 and TRBJ1-5; TRBD1 might be the D (5 bases). V was cut by 2 bases and J by 5 bases, with 13 bases left in between. CDR3 length: 15 amino acids. The germline gives CDR1 SGHVT, CDR2 SQSDAQ. In nucleotides, the CDR3 is TGTGCCAGCAGCTTATCGGGGACTGGCGATCAGCCCCAGCATTTT. This encodes CASSLSGTGDQPQHF.

This clonotype showed up many times. The chain recombines TRBV7-2 with TRBJ2-7; 12 nucleotides line up with TRBD1. Trimming cost V 5 bases and J 7 bases; bases outside gene matches: 3. This CDR3 comprises 13 residues. Germline CDR1 is SGHTA and CDR2 is FQGNSA. The CDR3 here is CASSRDRGREQYF. CDR3 bases: TGTGCCAGCAGCCGGGACAGGGGGCGTGAGCAGTACTTC.

The chain couples TRBV27 to TRBJ1-1; no firm D call. V lost 8 bases and J 4 bases, leaving 17 bases between the germline ends. Per the germline V gene, CDR1 is MNHEY and CDR2 is SMNVEV (reference sequence). This CDR3 spans 14 amino acids. CDR3 nucleotides: TGTGCCAGCGCCAAAAAAACCGAAACCACTGAAGCTTTCTTT. This sequence encodes CASAKKTETTEAFF.

V gene TRBV6-5 combines with J gene TRBJ2-7, with a possible D match to TRBD2 (5 bases). CDR3 length: 13 residues. Germline CDR1 is MNHEY and CDR2 is SVGAGI. Trimming shortened V by 0 bases and J by 7 bases, and 10 bases separated the two germline ends. The CDR3 DNA sequence: TGTGCCAGCAGTTACTCGAAGCGGCGGGAGCAGTACTTC. Translated, it gives CASSYSKRREQYF.